A single sample is the source of the 8 T cell receptor beta chains below, sequenced in a study of post-analysis software for immune sequencing data. Notes on the study in general: When patients were compared with controls, 5 or 6 TRBV segments were more frequent, TRBV5-6, TRBV5-1 and TRBV20-1 among them.

Their recognized antigens are unknown. The TCR beta cDNA libraries carried unique molecular identifiers. Via MiXCR, TCRdb re-called the PCR reads, giving one row per CDR3 protein. The table has 750,000 to 950,000 distinct CDR3 sequences, under 70% seen once. Sequences were obtained from blood. The receptor source for this set is a girl aged 10 to 17 with multiple sclerosis.

The V and J genes are TRBV29-1 and TRBJ2-3; perhaps TRBD1 as D (5 bases). Germline-derived CDR1 and CDR2 are SQVTM and ANQGSEA. V was clipped by 4 bases and J by 0 bases, with 17 bases between them. CDR3 length: 16 amino acids. CDR3 bases: TGCAGCGTTGTCCGTGGGGCTGTAACTAGCACAGATACGCAGTATTTT. It is translated as CSVVRGAVTSTDTQYF.

J is TRBJ2-5 and V is TRBV7-7; 7 bases fit TRBD1. The CDR3 runs 14 residues. The V gene end was trimmed by 5 bases and the J gene end by 1 base; junction bases not matched to a gene: 4. The germline CDR1 and CDR2 sequences are SSHAT and FNYEAQ (reference sequence). This CDR3 is CASSPNRGQETQYF. CDR3 nucleotides: TGTGCCAGCAGCCCCAACAGGGGCCAAGAGACCCAGTACTTC.

This clonotype showed up just a few times. The chain links TRBV5-1 to TRBJ1-4; 9 bases line up with TRBD1. V gave up 2 bases and J gave up 1 base; unmatched junction bases: 3. Germline CDR1 SGHRS, CDR2 YFSETQ. This CDR3 is 16 amino acids long. DNA for the CDR3: TGCGCCAGCAGCTTCAACAGGGGGCGAACTAATGAAAAACTGTTTTTT. Translation: CASSFNRGRTNEKLFF. The whole variable domain, remainder taken from reference TRBV5-1 and TRBJ1-4, is KAGVTQTPRYLIKTRGQQVTLSCSPISGHRSVSWYQQTPGQGLQFLFEYFSETQRNKGNFPGRFSGRQFSNSRSEMNVSTLELGDSALYLCASSFNRGRTNEKLFFGSGTQLSVL.

The chain couples TRBV7-3 to TRBJ2-6, with TRBD1 matching over 8 bases. V lost 5 bases, J lost 0 bases, and 9 bases stayed unmatched. The CDR3 is made up of 18 amino acids. CDR1 is SGHTA, CDR2 FQGTGA, per germline. This CDR3 reads CASSEPGQVRSGANVLTF. The CDR3 DNA follows: TGTGCCAGCAGCGAGCCGGGACAGGTCCGCTCTGGGGCCAACGTCCTGACTTTC.

The V gene is TRBV20-1, the J gene TRBJ1-1; D may be TRBD1 (6 bases). This CDR3 has 14 amino acids. Germline V CDR1 and CDR2: DFQATT, SNEGSKA (reference sequence). V was pared by 5 bases and J by 0 bases, with 13 bases between. In DNA form, the CDR3 reads TGCAGTGCTCAACCCGGGGGCATGAACACTGAAGCTTTCTTT. Its protein is CSAQPGGMNTEAFF.

This clonotype occurred once. V is TRBV10-3 and J is TRBJ2-3, with D possibly TRBD1 on 6 matching bases. The CDR3 totals 14 residues. Germline-derived CDR1 and CDR2 are ENHRY and SYGVKD. Trimming pared 4 bases from V and 3 bases from J, leaving 11 bases between. DNA for the CDR3: TGTGCCATCAGTGCAGGGGCACAGACAGATACGCAGTATTTT. It yields the protein CAISAGAQTDTQYF.

The gene calls are TRBV5-1 and TRBJ2-7; no reliable D call. The CDR3 length is 14 residues. Trimming took off 0 bases at V and 7 bases at J, with 14 bases between the two ends. The germline CDR1 and CDR2 sequences are SGHRS and YFSETQ. The CDR3 sequence is CASSLGTNYNEQYF. The CDR3 DNA reads TGCGCCAGCAGCTTGGGGACCAACTACAATGAGCAGTACTTC.

The chain links TRBV5-1 to TRBJ2-7; 10 nucleotides align to TRBD1. CDR1 and CDR2 from the germline V gene are SGHRS and YFSETQ. The length of the CDR3 is 16 residues. The V gene end was trimmed by 4 bases and the J gene end by 4 bases; junction bases not matched to a gene: 11. The CDR3 region is CASSAGGQGRSYEQYF. The CDR3 DNA follows: TGCGCCAGCAGCGCTGGGGGACAGGGGCGTTCTTACGAGCAGTACTTC.